This T cell receptor beta chain came from a study of control samples from healthy donors and cancer patients. Germline lookup yields CDR1 SQVTM and CDR2 ANQGSEA. The length of the CDR3 is 14 residues. V was pared by 0 bases and J by 1 base, with 9 bases between. Profiling relied on immunoSEQ multiplex PCR, and the TCRdb table lists in-frame clones only, not all of them. This table holds approximately 150,000 clones, just over 95% found once. V is TRBV29-1 and J is TRBJ2-5, with unresolved D. Sequences were obtained from blood. This TCR came from a young woman in good health. CDR3: CSVEDPTAQETQYF. As DNA, the CDR3 is TGCAGCGTTGAAGACCCCACGGCCCAAGAGACCCAGTACTTC.